The rows below give T cell receptor beta chains drawn from one sample of a study of blood T cell repertoires in COVID-19. Sequencing used immunoSEQ multiplex PCR; TCRdb keeps in-frame clones, though not all of them. This repertoire shows 110,000 to 150,000 clones, 85% to 90% found once; its top ten account for roughly 2.9%. The sequenced material came from peripheral blood. These receptors were obtained from a man in his 60s with active or convalescent COVID-19. Each CDR3 is given with its conserved first and last residue. The D gene is left open where the match is weak. The size entry is marked missing in some rows and otherwise reads once, few, many or a size class.

TRBJ1-5	-	TRBV5-5	TRBD1	CASSLSTGYQPQHF	TGTGCCAGCAGCTTGTCGACAGGGTATCAGCCCCAGCATTTT
TRBJ1-1	-	TRBV18	-	CASSPSVNLNTEAFF	TGTGCCAGCTCACCAAGTGTCAACTTGAACACTGAAGCTTTCTTT
TRBJ2-7	few	TRBV10-3	TRBD2	CAISERGEKQYF	TGTGCCATCAGTGAGCGGGGGGAAAAGCAGTACTTC
TRBJ1-1	-	TRBV10-3	-	CATRGESEAFF	TGTGCCACCAGGGGAGAGTCTGAAGCTTTCTTT
TRBJ2-4	-	TRBV18	TRBD1	CASSPAGGAGIQYF	TGTGCCAGCTCACCGGCAGGGGGCGCAGGCATTCAGTACTTC
TRBJ2-2	-	TRBV5-1	TRBD2	CASSLRTSGATGELFF	TGCGCCAGCAGCTTGAGGACTAGCGGGGCCACCGGGGAGCTGTTTTTT
TRBJ2-7	-	TRBV10-2	-	CASRTPSPLYEQYF	TGCGCCAGCAGAACACCCTCCCCTCTCTACGAGCAGTACTTC
TRBJ1-2	-	TRBV7-3	TRBD1	CASSLTVGGQGNGYTF	TGTGCCAGCAGCTTAACAGTGGGTGGACAGGGTAATGGCTACACCTTC
TRBJ2-2	-	TRBV18	TRBD2	CASSGTSATGELFF	TGTGCCAGCTCGGGGACTAGTGCTACCGGGGAGCTGTTTTTT
TRBJ2-5	once	TRBV4-2	-	CASSRGGEETQYF	TGTGCCAGCAGCCGAGGAGGTGAAGAGACCCAGTACTTC
TRBJ2-7	once	TRBV5-4	-	CASSLGQSTSYEQYF	TGTGCCAGCAGCTTAGGACAATCTACTTCCTACGAGCAGTACTTC
TRBJ2-3	-	TRBV4-2	TRBD2	CASSQGLAGALSTDTQYF	TGTGCCAGCAGCCAGGGACTAGCGGGGGCCTTGAGCACAGATACGCAGTATTTT
TRBJ1-6	-	TRBV28	-	CASSTIGGVGSPLHF	TGTGCCAGCAGTACAATTGGGGGGGTTGGGTCACCCCTCCACTTT
TRBJ1-1	-	TRBV28	-	CASSLQVDTEAFF	TGTGCCAGCAGTTTGCAGGTGGACACTGAAGCTTTCTTT
TRBJ1-5	once	TRBV2	TRBD1	CASGDRRTYSNQPQHF	TGTGCCAGCGGGGACAGAAGAACTTATAGCAATCAGCCCCAGCATTTT
TRBJ2-1	once	TRBV15	-	CATSRGARIEQFF	TGTGCCACCAGCAGAGGGGCCCGGATTGAGCAGTTCTTC
TRBJ1-2	-	TRBV30	-	CAWSVRGVLGYTF	TGTGCCTGGAGTGTTCGGGGAGTTCTTGGCTACACCTTC
TRBJ1-2	-	TRBV5-1	TRBD1	CASSPEGQYNYGYTF	TGCGCCAGCAGCCCGGAGGGACAGTATAACTATGGCTACACCTTC
TRBJ1-2	-	TRBV6-2/TRBV6-3	TRBD1	CASSRNRGPSNGYTF	TGTGCCAGCAGTCGCAACAGGGGGCCCTCGAATGGCTACACCTTC
TRBJ1-1	few	TRBV15	-	CATSERGYTEAFF	TGTGCCACCAGCGAGAGGGGGTACACTGAAGCTTTCTTT
TRBJ1-5	-	TRBV28	TRBD1	CASRVNRGLPQHF	TGTGCCAGCAGGGTGAACAGGGGACTGCCCCAGCATTTT
TRBJ1-5	-	TRBV21-1	-	CASSYSIDIPASNQPQHF	TGTGCCAGCAGCTATTCCATTGACATCCCTGCTAGCAATCAGCCCCAGCATTTT
TRBJ1-5	-	TRBV6-5	-	CASREGGVNNQPQHF	TGTGCCAGCAGAGAGGGAGGGGTTAACAATCAGCCCCAGCATTTT
TRBJ1-4	-	TRBV7-9	-	CASSLFGETNEKLFF	TGTGCCAGCAGCTTATTCGGTGAAACCAATGAAAAACTGTTTTTT
TRBJ1-5	-	TRBV12-3/TRBV12-4	TRBD1	CASSPQGAQPQHF	TGTGCCAGCAGTCCACAGGGGGCTCAGCCCCAGCATTTT
TRBJ1-1	-	TRBV6-5	TRBD1	CASRRTGVGAEAFF	TGTGCCAGCAGAAGGACAGGTGTCGGCGCTGAAGCTTTCTTT
TRBJ2-3	-	TRBV7-8	TRBD2	CASSSSGKGTQYF	TGTGCCAGCAGCTCTAGCGGGAAGGGTACGCAGTATTTT
TRBJ1-1	-	TRBV5-1	-	CASRVRTNTEAFF	TGCGCCAGCAGGGTCAGAACGAACACTGAAGCTTTCTTT
TRBJ1-6	-	TRBV28	-	CASSSREVRDSPLHF	TGTGCCAGCAGTTCGCGAGAGGTTAGAGATTCACCCCTCCACTTT
TRBJ1-6	-	TRBV6-6	TRBD1	CASTGSSRGAPLHF	TGTGCCAGCACTGGTAGCAGCAGGGGGGCCCCCCTCCACTTT
TRBJ1-3	-	TRBV28	-	CASKGRGKGNTIYF	TGTGCCAGCAAAGGACGGGGAAAGGGAAACACCATATATTTT
TRBJ1-3	-	TRBV5-1	-	CASSLDSSGNTIYF	TGCGCCAGCAGCCTTGACAGCTCTGGAAACACCATATATTTT
TRBJ2-1	once	TRBV6-5	-	CASSYSIGGYNEQFF	TGTGCCAGCAGTTACTCGATTGGGGGGTACAATGAGCAGTTCTTC
TRBJ2-5	few	TRBV5-1	TRBD2	CASSASTSGDQETQYF	TGCGCCAGCAGCGCCTCGACTAGCGGGGACCAAGAGACCCAGTACTTC
TRBJ1-5	-	TRBV19	TRBD1	CASRGQRAQDSNQPQHF	TGTGCCAGTAGGGGACAGAGGGCGCAGGATAGCAATCAGCCCCAGCATTTT
TRBJ1-2	once	TRBV3-1/TRBV3-2	TRBD1	CASSQKTGQGGGYGYTF	TGTGCCAGCAGCCAGAAAACGGGACAGGGGGGAGGCTATGGCTACACCTTC
TRBJ2-5	-	TRBV23-1	-	CASSQVRAPQETQYF	TGCGCCAGCAGTCAAGTCAGGGCCCCACAAGAGACCCAGTACTTC
TRBJ1-4	-	TRBV30	-	CAWSPTSTNEKLFF	TGTGCCTGGAGTCCCACATCGACTAATGAAAAACTGTTTTTT
TRBJ1-5	-	TRBV4-2	-	CASSPVPGYSNQPQHF	TGTGCCAGCAGCCCCGTTCCAGGGTATAGCAATCAGCCCCAGCATTTT
TRBJ2-3	-	TRBV9	-	CASSVGIRDTDTQYF	TGTGCCAGCAGCGTAGGTATTAGAGACACAGATACGCAGTATTTT
TRBJ2-7	-	TRBV30	TRBD1	CAWNTGSRGRYEQYF	TGTGCCTGGAATACAGGGAGCAGGGGGCGCTACGAGCAGTACTTC
TRBJ2-1	-	TRBV28	TRBD2	CASSSLSGGRYNEQFF	TGTGCCAGCAGTTCCCTTAGCGGGGGGCGTTACAATGAGCAGTTCTTC